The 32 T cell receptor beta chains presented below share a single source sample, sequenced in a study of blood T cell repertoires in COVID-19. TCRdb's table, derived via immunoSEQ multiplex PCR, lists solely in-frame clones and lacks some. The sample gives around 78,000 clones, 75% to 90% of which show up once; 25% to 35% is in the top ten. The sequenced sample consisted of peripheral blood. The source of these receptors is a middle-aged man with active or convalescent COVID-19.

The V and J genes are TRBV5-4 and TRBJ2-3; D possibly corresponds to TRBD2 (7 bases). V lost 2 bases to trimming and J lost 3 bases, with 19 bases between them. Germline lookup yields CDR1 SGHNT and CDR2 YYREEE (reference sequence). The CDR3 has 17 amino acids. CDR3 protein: CASSFWSGLGGTDTQYF. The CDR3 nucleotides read TGTGCCAGCAGCTTCTGGTCCGGACTAGGGGGGACAGATACGCAGTATTTT.

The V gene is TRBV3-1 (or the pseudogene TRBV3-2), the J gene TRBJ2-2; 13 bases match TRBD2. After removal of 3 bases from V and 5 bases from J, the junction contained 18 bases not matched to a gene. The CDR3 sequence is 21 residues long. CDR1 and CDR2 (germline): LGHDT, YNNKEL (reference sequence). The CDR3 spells CASSQSGTSGIFVPRTGELFF. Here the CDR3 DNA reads TGTGCCAGCAGCCAGAGCGGGACTAGCGGGATATTTGTCCCGAGGACCGGGGAGCTGTTTTTT.

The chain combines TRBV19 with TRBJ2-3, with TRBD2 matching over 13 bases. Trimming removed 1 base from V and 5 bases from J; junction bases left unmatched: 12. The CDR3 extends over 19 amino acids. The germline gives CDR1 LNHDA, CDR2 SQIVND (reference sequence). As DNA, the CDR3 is TGTGCCAGTAGTATAGCGGGTACTAGCGGGAGGGCTAGAGTAGATACGCAGTATTTT. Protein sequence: CASSIAGTSGRARVDTQYF.

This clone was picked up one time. Here the CDR3 reads CASSNPTDTQYF. CDR3 coding DNA: TGTGCCAGCAGTAATCCGACAGATACGCAGTATTTT. This chain links TRBV25-1 with TRBJ2-3; D unresolved. The V gene lost 5 bases and the J gene lost 3 bases, with 6 bases spanning the gap. This CDR3 spans 12 amino acids. From germline, CDR1 is MGHDK and CDR2 SYGVNS. Filled out from reference TRBV25-1 and TRBJ2-3, the complete variable domain reads EADIYQTPRYLVIGTGKKITLECSQTMGHDKMYWYQQDPGMELHLIHYSYGVNSTEKGDLSSESTVSRIRTEHFPLTLESARPSHTSQYLCASSNPTDTQYFGPGTRLTVL.

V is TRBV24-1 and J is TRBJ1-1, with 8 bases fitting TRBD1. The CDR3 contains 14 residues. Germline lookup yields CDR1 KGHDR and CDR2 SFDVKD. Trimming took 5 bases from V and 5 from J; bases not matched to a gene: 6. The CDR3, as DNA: TGTGCCACCAGTGGGCAGGGGGCGCGAACTGAAGCTTTCTTT. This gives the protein CATSGQGARTEAFF.

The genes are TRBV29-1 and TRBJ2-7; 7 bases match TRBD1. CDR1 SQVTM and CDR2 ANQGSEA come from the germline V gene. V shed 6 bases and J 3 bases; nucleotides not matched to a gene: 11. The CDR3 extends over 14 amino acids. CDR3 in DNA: TGCAGCGTCATCAATACCCCAGGGGGCTACGAGCAGTACTTC. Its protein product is CSVINTPGGYEQYF.

As DNA, the CDR3 is TGTGCCACCAGTGACCTGGACAGGGGTAACACCGGGGAGCTGTTTTTT. Translating it yields CATSDLDRGNTGELFF. The chain links TRBV24-1 to TRBJ2-2; 9 bases agree with TRBD1. V lost 4 bases, J lost 2 bases, and 4 bases stayed unmatched. The CDR3 has 16 amino acids. The germline gives CDR1 KGHDR, CDR2 SFDVKD.

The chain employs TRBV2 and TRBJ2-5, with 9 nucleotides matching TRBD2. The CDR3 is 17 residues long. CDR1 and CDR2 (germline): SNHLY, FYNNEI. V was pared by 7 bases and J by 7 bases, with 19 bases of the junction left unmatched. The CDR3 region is CASMYGSGGTTRGTQYF. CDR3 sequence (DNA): TGTGCCAGCATGTACGGTAGCGGGGGAACTACACGTGGGACCCAGTACTTC. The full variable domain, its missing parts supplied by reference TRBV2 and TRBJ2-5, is EPEVTQTPSHQVTQMGQEVILRCVPISNHLYFYWYRQILGQKVEFLVSFYNNEISEKSEIFDDQFSVERPDGSNFTLKIRSTKLEDSAMYFCASMYGSGGTTRGTQYFGPGTRLLVL.

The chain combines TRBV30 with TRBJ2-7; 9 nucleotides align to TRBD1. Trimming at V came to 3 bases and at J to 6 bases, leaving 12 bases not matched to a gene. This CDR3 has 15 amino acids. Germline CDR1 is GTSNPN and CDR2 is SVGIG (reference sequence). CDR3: CAWRNRDRDWAEQYF. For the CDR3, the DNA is TGTGCCTGGAGAAACCGGGACAGGGATTGGGCCGAGCAGTACTTC.

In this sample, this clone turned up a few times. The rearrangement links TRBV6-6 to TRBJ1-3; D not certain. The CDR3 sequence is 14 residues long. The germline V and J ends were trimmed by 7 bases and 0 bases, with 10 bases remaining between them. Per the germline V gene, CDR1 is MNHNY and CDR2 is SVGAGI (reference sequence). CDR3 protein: CASTHGSSGNTIYF. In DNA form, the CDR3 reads TGTGCCAGCACTCACGGTAGCTCTGGAAACACCATATATTTT.

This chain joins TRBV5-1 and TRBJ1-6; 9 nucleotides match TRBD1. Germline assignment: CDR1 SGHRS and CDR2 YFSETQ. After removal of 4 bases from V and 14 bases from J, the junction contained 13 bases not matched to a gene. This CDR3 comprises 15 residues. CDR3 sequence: CASSRGDREKVTLHF. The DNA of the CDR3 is TGCGCCAGCAGCCGGGGGGACAGGGAGAAGGTGACCCTCCACTTT.

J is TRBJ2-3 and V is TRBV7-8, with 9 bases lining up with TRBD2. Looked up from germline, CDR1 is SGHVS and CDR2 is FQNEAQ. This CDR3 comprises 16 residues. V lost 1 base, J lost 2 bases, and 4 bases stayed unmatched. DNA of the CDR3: TGTGCCAGCAGCTTAGTGGCGGGGGGGGACACAGATACGCAGTATTTT. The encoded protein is CASSLVAGGDTDTQYF. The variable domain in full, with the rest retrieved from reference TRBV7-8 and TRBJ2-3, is GAGVSQSPRYKVAKRGQDVALRCDPISGHVSLFWYQQALGQGPEFLTYFQNEAQLDKSGLPSDRFFAERPEGSVSTLKIQRTQQEDSAVYLCASSLVAGGDTDTQYFGPGTRLTVL.

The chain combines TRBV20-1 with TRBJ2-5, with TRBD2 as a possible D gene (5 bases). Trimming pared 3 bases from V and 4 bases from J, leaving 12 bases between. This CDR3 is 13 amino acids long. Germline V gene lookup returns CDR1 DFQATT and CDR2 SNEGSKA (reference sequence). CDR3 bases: TGCAGTGCTAGTCAGGCTAGCACAGAGACCCAGTACTTC. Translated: CSASQASTETQYF.

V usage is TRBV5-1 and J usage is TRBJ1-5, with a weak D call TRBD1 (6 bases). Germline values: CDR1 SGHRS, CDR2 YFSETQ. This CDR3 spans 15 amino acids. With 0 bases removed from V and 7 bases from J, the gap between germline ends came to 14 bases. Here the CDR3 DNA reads TGCGCCAGCAGCTTGGAAGCAGGGGCCGAGCAGCCCCAGCATTTT. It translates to CASSLEAGAEQPQHF. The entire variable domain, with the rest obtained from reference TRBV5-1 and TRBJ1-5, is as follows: KAGVTQTPRYLIKTRGQQVTLSCSPISGHRSVSWYQQTPGQGLQFLFEYFSETQRNKGNFPGRFSGRQFSNSRSEMNVSTLELGDSALYLCASSLEAGAEQPQHFGDGTRLSIL.

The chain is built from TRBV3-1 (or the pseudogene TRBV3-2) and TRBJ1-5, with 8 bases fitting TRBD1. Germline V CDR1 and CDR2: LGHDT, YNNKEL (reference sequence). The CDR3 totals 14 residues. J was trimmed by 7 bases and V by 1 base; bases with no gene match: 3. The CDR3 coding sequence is TGTGCCAGCAGCCAAGGGACAGGGCAGCAGCCCCAGCATTTT. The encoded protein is CASSQGTGQQPQHF.

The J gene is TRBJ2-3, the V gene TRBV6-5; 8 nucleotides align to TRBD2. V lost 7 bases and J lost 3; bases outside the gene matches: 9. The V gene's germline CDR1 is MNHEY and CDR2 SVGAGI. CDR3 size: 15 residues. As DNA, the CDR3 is TGTGCCAGCACCCCGGGGGGCGGGAGGACAGATACGCAGTATTTT. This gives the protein CASTPGGGRTDTQYF.

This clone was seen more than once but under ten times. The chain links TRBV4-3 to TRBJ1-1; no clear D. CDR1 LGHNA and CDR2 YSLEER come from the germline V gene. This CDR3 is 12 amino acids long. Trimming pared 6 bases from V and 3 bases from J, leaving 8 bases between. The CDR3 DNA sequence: TGCGCCAGCAGTTACCGGGACACTGAAGCTTTCTTT. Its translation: CASSYRDTEAFF.

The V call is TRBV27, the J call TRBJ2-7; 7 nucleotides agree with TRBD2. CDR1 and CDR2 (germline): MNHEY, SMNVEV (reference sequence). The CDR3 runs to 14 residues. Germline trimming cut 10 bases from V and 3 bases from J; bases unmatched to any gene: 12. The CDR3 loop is CATRGLAGLYEQYF. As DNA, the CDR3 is TGTGCCACCAGAGGATTAGCGGGCCTCTACGAGCAGTACTTC.

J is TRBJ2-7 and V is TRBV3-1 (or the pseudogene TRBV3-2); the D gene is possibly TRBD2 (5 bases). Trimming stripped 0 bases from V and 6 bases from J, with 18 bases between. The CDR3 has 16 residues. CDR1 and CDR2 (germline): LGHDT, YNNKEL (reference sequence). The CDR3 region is CASSQDSPFGEFEQYF. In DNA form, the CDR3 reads TGTGCCAGCAGCCAAGACTCTCCCTTCGGGGAGTTCGAGCAGTACTTC.

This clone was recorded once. The CDR3 protein is CASSSRSRGNTIYF. CDR3 sequence (DNA): TGTGCCAGTAGCTCCCGGAGCCGTGGAAACACCATATATTTT. The chain carries TRBV19 and TRBJ1-3; D gene uncertain. The CDR3 is made up of 14 amino acids. The germline V gene encodes CDR1 LNHDA and CDR2 SQIVND (reference sequence). V dropped 6 bases and J dropped 3 bases, with 12 bases sitting between them.

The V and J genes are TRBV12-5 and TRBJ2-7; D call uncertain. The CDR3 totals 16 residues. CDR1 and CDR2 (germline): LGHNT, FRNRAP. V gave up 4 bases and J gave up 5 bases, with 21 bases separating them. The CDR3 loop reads CASGSEEAPLVHEQYF. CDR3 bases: TGTGCTAGTGGTTCGGAAGAGGCCCCCCTTGTCCACGAGCAGTACTTC.

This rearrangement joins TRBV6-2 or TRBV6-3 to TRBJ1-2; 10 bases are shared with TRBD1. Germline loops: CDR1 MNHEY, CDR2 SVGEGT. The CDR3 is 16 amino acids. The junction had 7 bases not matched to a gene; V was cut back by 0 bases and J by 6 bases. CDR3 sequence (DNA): TGTGCCAGCAGTTACTCCCGGGACAGGGGACAAGATGGCTACACCTTC. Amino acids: CASSYSRDRGQDGYTF.

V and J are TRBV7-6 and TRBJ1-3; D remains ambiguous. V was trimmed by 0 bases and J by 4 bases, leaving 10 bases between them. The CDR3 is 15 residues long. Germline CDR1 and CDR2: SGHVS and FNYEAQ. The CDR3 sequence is CASSLAGTTGNTIYF. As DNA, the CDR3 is TGTGCCAGCAGCTTAGCGGGCACCACAGGAAACACCATATATTTT.

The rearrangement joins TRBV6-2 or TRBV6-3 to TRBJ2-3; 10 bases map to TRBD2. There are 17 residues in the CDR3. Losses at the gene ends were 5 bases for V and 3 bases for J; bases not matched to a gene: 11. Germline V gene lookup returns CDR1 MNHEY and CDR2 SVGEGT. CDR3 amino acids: CASSPRLAGDGTDTQYF. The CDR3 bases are TGTGCCAGCAGTCCCCGGCTAGCGGGGGACGGAACAGATACGCAGTATTTT.

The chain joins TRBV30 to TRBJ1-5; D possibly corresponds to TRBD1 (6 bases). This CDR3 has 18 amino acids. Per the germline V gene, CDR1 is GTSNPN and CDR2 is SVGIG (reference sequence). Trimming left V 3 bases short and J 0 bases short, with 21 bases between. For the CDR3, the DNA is TGTGCCTGGAGCCTTACCCCCGGGACACCTTATAGCAATCAGCCCCAGCATTTT. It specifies CAWSLTPGTPYSNQPQHF.

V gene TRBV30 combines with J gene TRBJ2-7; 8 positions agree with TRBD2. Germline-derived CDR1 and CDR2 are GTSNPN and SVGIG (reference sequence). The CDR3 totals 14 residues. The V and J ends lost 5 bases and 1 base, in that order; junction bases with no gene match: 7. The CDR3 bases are TGTGCCTGGGAGAGCGGGGGCCGTTCCTACGAGCAGTACTTC. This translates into CAWESGGRSYEQYF.

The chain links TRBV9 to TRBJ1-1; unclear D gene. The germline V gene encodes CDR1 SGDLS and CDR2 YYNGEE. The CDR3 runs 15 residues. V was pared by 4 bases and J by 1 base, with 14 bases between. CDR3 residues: CASSRGQYPNTEAFF. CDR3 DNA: TGTGCCAGCAGCCGAGGTCAGTACCCGAACACTGAAGCTTTCTTT.

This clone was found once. The CDR3 is CASQTGPSYNEQFF. CDR3 coding DNA: TGCGCCAGTCAGACTGGTCCTTCCTACAATGAGCAGTTCTTC. The J gene is TRBJ2-1, the V gene TRBV5-1; unclear D gene. Trimming pared 8 bases from V and 1 base from J, leaving 13 bases between. The CDR3 covers 14 residues. Germline V gene data show CDR1 as SGHRS and CDR2 as YFSETQ.

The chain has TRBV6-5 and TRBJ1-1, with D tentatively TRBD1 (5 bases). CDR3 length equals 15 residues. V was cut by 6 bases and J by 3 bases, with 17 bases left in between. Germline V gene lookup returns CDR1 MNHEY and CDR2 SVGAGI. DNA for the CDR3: TGTGCCAGCAGGGATTCGGTGGGGGGGGACACTGAAGCTTTCTTT. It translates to CASRDSVGGDTEAFF.

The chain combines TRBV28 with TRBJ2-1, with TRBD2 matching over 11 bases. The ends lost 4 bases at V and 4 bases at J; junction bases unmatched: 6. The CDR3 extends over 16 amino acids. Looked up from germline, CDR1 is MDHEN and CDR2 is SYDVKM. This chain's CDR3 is CASSSPLAGGYNEQFF. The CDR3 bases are TGTGCCAGCAGTTCCCCCCTAGCGGGAGGATACAATGAGCAGTTCTTC.

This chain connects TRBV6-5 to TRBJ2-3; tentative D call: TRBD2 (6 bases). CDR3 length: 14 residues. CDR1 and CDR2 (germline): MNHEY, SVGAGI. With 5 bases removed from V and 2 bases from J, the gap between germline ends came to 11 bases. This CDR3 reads CASSPGSSTDTQYF. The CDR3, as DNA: TGTGCCAGCAGTCCCGGGAGCTCCACAGATACGCAGTATTTT.

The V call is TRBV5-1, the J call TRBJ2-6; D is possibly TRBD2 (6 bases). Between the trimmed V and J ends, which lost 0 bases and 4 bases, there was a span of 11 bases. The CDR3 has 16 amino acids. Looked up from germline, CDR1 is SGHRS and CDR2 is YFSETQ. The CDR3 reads CASSLGGGAGANVLTF. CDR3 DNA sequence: TGCGCCAGCAGCTTGGGAGGCGGGGCCGGGGCCAACGTCCTGACTTTC.